This paragraph reports one T cell receptor (beta chain). This clonotype appeared a few times. Its antigen remains unidentified. The sample holds no much larger clone one base away, and base qualities are not on file. The sample is drawn from a study of T-cell reconstitution after alpha-beta-depleted transplantation in children (dated by TCRdb to about 2016). Concerning the study at large: Using TCR repertoire profiling, the study quantitatively followed how T-cell immune reconstitution unfolded in children after TCRalphabeta/CD19-depleted allogeneic hematopoietic cell transplantation. Results the study describes overall, beyond this receptor: Hyperexpanded clone frequencies declined over subsequent months; after one year, T-cell counts and TCRbeta diversity were mostly attributed to newly produced T cells. In some patients, the high TCRbeta diversity seen at day 60 was put down to recipient T cells and intrathymic progenitors that had survived conditioning. About two months after transplant, the apparently early recovery of alphabetaT-cell counts reportedly depended on just several hundred clones that had expanded rapidly and came from non-depleted graft cells.

The library was made by PCR. Sequencing relied on an Illumina HiSeq 2500. TCR libraries were prepared with molecular barcoding, using unique molecular identifiers to normalize TCRbeta repertoire quantification. TCRdb trimmed public reads at Q25 via fastp, called clones via MiXCR and kept in-frame beta chains. Records with the same CDR3 protein are collapsed into one entry carrying the most frequent genes and DNA. Counted in this sample were 700,000 to 850,000 distinct CDR3 sequences; approximately 15% of them appeared once. The ten largest clones take up just under 5% of the sample. The sample's treatment or condition label, decoded: allogeneic hematopoietic cell transplantation with graft depleted of TCRalphabeta T cells and CD19 B cells. The children who served as transplant recipients had been given grafts of TCRalphabeta/CD19-depleted allogeneic hematopoietic cells. This TCR came from a male patient younger than 18 who had a stem cell transplant for acute lymphoblastic leukemia, so the T cells may come from the graft donor. The sample was PBMCs, mostly from graft donor cells, taken 360 days after TCRalphabeta/CD19-depleted stem cell transplant.

The DNA reads as follows: TGTGCCAGCAGCTTGGGCCCTATGTGGGGGAGAGGGGATACGCAGTATTTT. This is translated as CASSLGPMWGRGDTQYF. The chain is encoded by TRBV5-5 joined to TRBJ2-3; the D region is possibly TRBD1 or TRBD2, each matching across 5 bases. Looking up the germline V gene (reference sequence) yields CDR1 SGHKS and CDR2 YYEKEE. Deletion took 0 bases off V and 6 bases off J, with a span of 20 bases between the germline ends. The CDR3, cysteine through phenylalanine, is 17 amino acids long. Only the CDR3 DNA stays, 51 bases, in frame from base 1.